This TCR beta chain was documented in a study of naive and memory T cell subsets. Regarding this clonotype: The antigen remains undetermined.

V was trimmed by 2 bases and J by 4 bases, leaving 9 bases between them. This CDR3 has 15 amino acids. CDR1 and CDR2 (germline): MNHEY, SVGEGT. Both TRBC1 and TRBC2 were covered by a beta constant-region primer of two equimolar oligonucleotides. Four rounds of PCR amplified the ligated cDNA using nested alpha and beta constant-region primers plus SP2. Each CDR3 protein gets one entry after TCRdb re-called the UMI-ligation and nested PCR reads with MiXCR. Of about 150,000 distinct CDR3 sequences listed, under 25% are singletons. Cells stained for CD3, CD4, CD8, CD45RA and CD27 were sorted into four subsets. Findings and limits, study-wide: Possibly reflecting memory cells re-expressing CD45RA, a few larger clonotypes occurred in naive repertoires, especially CD8. No ground truth validated the naive and memory repertoire findings.

The sequence was collected from a human donor in good health. The V and J genes are TRBV6-2 or TRBV6-3 and TRBJ2-6; possibly TRBD1 for D (6 bases). The sample comprised naive CD4+ T cells from blood. DNA of the CDR3: TGTGCCAGCAGTTACGCAGGGGCGGGGGCCAACGTCCTGACTTTC. Encoded protein: CASSYAGAGANVLTF.